These 17 T cell receptor beta chains were all obtained from the same sample, sequenced in a study of cytotoxic CD8 clonotypes in ibrutinib-treated CLL. TCRdb's copy holds only in-frame clones and misses some; the assay was immunoSEQ multiplex PCR. The repertoire holds 65,000 to 85,000 clones, with roughly 80% as singletons. The sample was PBMCs, taken after 24 months of ibrutinib treatment. All receptors come from a human donor with chronic lymphocytic leukemia.

In this sample, this clone turned up a few times. The V gene is TRBV18, the J gene TRBJ2-7; D tentatively reads TRBD1 or TRBD2 (5 bases each). The germline CDR1 and CDR2 sequences are KGHSH and LQKENI. CDR3 size: 13 residues. Trimming removed 9 bases at V and 0 bases at J, with 12 bases between. The CDR3 is CASNGAISYEQYF. In DNA, the CDR3 is TGTGCCAGTAACGGGGCCATCTCCTACGAGCAGTACTTC.

This chain joins TRBV11-2 and TRBJ1-1, with D unclear. This CDR3 region has 13 residues. CDR1 is SGHAT and CDR2 is FQNNGV in the germline V gene. Trimming took off 0 bases at V and 4 bases at J, with 6 bases between the two ends. The CDR3 sequence is CASSLEGGTEAFF. The CDR3 DNA follows: TGTGCCAGCAGCTTAGAGGGCGGCACTGAAGCTTTCTTT.

DNA for the CDR3: TGTGCCAGCAGGGGGGGGACCTACGAGCAGTACTTC. Its translation: CASRGGTYEQYF. The chain is built from TRBV28 and TRBJ2-7; 7 nucleotides agree with TRBD2. The V and J ends lost 6 bases and 2 bases, in that order; junction bases with no gene match: 1. Germline V gives CDR1 MDHEN, CDR2 SYDVKM. This CDR3 has 12 residues.

The chain uses TRBV2 and TRBJ2-7; tentative D call: TRBD1 (5 bases). Trimming removed 8 bases at V and 4 bases at J, with 15 bases between. The CDR3 is 13 residues long. Germline values: CDR1 SNHLY, CDR2 FYNNEI. In DNA, the CDR3 is TGTGCCAGCTCCCGACAGCAAGGTTACGAGCAGTACTTC. As protein: CASSRQQGYEQYF. The whole variable domain, remainder taken from reference TRBV2 and TRBJ2-7, is EPEVTQTPSHQVTQMGQEVILRCVPISNHLYFYWYRQILGQKVEFLVSFYNNEISEKSEIFDDQFSVERPDGSNFTLKIRSTKLEDSAMYFCASSRQQGYEQYFGPGTRLTVT.

The chain uses TRBV6-5 and TRBJ1-5, with a possible D match to TRBD1 (5 bases). This CDR3 region has 14 residues. The V end was cut by 5 bases, the J end by 3 bases, with 11 bases between. Germline V gene sequence: CDR1 MNHEY, CDR2 SVGAGI. The CDR3 is CASSPQGNNQPQHF. The CDR3 nucleotides read TGTGCCAGCAGTCCCCAGGGAAACAATCAGCCCCAGCATTTT.

The V call is TRBV19, the J call TRBJ2-5; 11 bases match TRBD1. The V and J ends lost 6 bases and 2 bases, in that order; junction bases with no gene match: 8. Germline V CDR1 and CDR2: LNHDA, SQIVND (reference sequence). The CDR3 sequence is 16 residues long. The DNA for the CDR3 is TGTGCCAGTAGATTGAGGGGACAGGGGGGTCAAGAGACCCAGTACTTC. Translated: CASRLRGQGGQETQYF. The full variable domain, in which reference TRBV19 and TRBJ2-5 provide the parts outside the CDR3, is DGGITQSPKYLFRKEGQNVTLSCEQNLNHDAMYWYRQDPGQGLRLIYYSQIVNDFQKGDIAEGYSVSREKKESFPLTVTSAQKNPTAFYLCASRLRGQGGQETQYFGPGTRLLVL.

CDR3 region: CASSTGLAGVFEQYF. The CDR3 bases are TGTGCCAGCAGCACGGGACTAGCGGGAGTTTTCGAGCAGTACTTC. The chain couples TRBV7-9 to TRBJ2-7; 14 nucleotides agree with TRBD2. Unmatched junction bases numbered 6, after V lost 5 bases and J lost 6 bases. This CDR3 is 15 amino acids long. CDR1 is SEHNR, CDR2 FQNEAQ, per germline (reference sequence). The full variable domain, in which reference TRBV7-9 and TRBJ2-7 provide the parts outside the CDR3, is DTGVSQNPRHKITKRGQNVTFRCDPISEHNRLYWYRQTLGQGPEFLTYFQNEAQLEKSRLLSDRFSAERPKGSFSTLEIQRTEQGDSAMYLCASSTGLAGVFEQYFGPGTRLTVT.

The J gene is TRBJ2-3, the V gene TRBV5-1, with 12 bases that match TRBD1. Germline V gene sequence: CDR1 SGHRS, CDR2 YFSETQ. The CDR3 consists of 15 residues. V was clipped by 4 bases and J by 6 bases; unmatched bases: 6. CDR3: CASSMGQGASDTQYF. The CDR3 region has the DNA TGCGCCAGCAGCATGGGACAGGGGGCGTCCGATACGCAGTATTTT.

The gene calls are TRBV6-5 and TRBJ2-2, with D perhaps matching TRBD1 (6 bases). The V end lost 2 bases, the J end lost 3 bases, and 10 bases lay between the germline ends. The CDR3 consists of 15 residues. The germline V gene encodes CDR1 MNHEY and CDR2 SVGAGI. CDR3 protein: CASSYEGHDTGELFF. DNA for the CDR3: TGTGCCAGCAGTTACGAGGGACACGACACCGGGGAGCTGTTTTTT.

This chain links TRBV6-6 with TRBJ1-2; the D is unclear. Trimming cost V 4 bases and J 2 bases, with 14 bases left between them. The CDR3 has 15 residues. Germline CDR1 MNHNY, CDR2 SVGAGI (reference sequence). For the CDR3, the DNA is TGTGCCAGCAGTTCCTCTGGACGGCTCAACTATGGCTACACCTTC. Residues: CASSSSGRLNYGYTF.

This rearrangement joins TRBV2 to TRBJ2-7, with D tentatively TRBD1 (6 bases). The CDR3 sequence is 12 residues long. The V end was cut by 6 bases, the J end by 3 bases, with 9 bases between. Looked up from germline, CDR1 is SNHLY and CDR2 is FYNNEI. In nucleotides, the CDR3 is TGTGCCAGCAGAGAGGACAGCTACGAGCAGTACTTC. Encoded protein: CASREDSYEQYF.

The V gene is TRBV11-2, the J gene TRBJ2-5; 8 bases are shared with TRBD2. This CDR3 is 14 amino acids long. After removal of 5 bases from V and 5 bases from J, the junction contained 7 bases not matched to a gene. Germline V gives CDR1 SGHAT, CDR2 FQNNGV. The CDR3 protein is CASSPRLAFETQYF. The CDR3 nucleotides read TGTGCCAGCAGCCCCCGACTAGCGTTTGAGACCCAGTACTTC. The entire variable domain, with the rest obtained from reference TRBV11-2 and TRBJ2-5, is as follows: EAGVAQSPRYKIIEKRQSVAFWCNPISGHATLYWYQQILGQGPKLLIQFQNNGVVDDSQLPKDRFSAERLKGVDSTLKIQPAKLEDSAVYLCASSPRLAFETQYFGPGTRLLVL.

The chain combines TRBV6-1 with TRBJ2-7, with TRBD2 matching over 8 bases. This CDR3 region has 17 residues. Germline loops: CDR1 MNHNS, CDR2 SASEGT. With 0 bases clipped from V and 1 base from J, the junction kept 8 bases outside the gene matches. CDR3 sequence: CASSEARGSGTSYEQYF. The CDR3 coding sequence is TGTGCCAGCAGTGAAGCTCGGGGTAGCGGGACATCCTACGAGCAGTACTTC.

The chain combines TRBV6-5 with TRBJ2-3; the D is unclear. With 2 bases removed from V and 1 base from J, the gap between germline ends came to 4 bases. The CDR3 totals 13 residues. Germline V gives CDR1 MNHEY, CDR2 SVGAGI. CDR3 DNA: TGTGCCAGCAGTTACGGGGGCACAGATACGCAGTATTTT. Its translation is CASSYGGTDTQYF.

The chain combines TRBV27 with TRBJ2-5; D possibly corresponds to TRBD1 (5 bases). Trimming cost V 9 bases and J 3 bases, with 14 bases left between them. The CDR3 sequence is 13 residues long. CDR1 is MNHEY and CDR2 is SMNVEV in the germline V gene (reference sequence). The CDR3, as DNA: TGTGCCAGTAGGCTTATAGGGGAAGAGACCCAGTACTTC. This codes for CASRLIGEETQYF.

V usage is TRBV19 and J usage is TRBJ1-2, with 9 positions matching TRBD1. CDR1 and CDR2 from the germline V gene are LNHDA and SQIVND (reference sequence). The ends lost 8 bases at V and 0 bases at J; junction bases unmatched: 4. The length of the CDR3 is 14 residues. The CDR3 nucleotides are TGTGCCAGTCTTAGGACAGGGGCTAACTATGGCTACACCTTC. This sequence encodes CASLRTGANYGYTF. Looking up the rest from reference TRBV19 and TRBJ1-2 gives the full variable domain: DGGITQSPKYLFRKEGQNVTLSCEQNLNHDAMYWYRQDPGQGLRLIYYSQIVNDFQKGDIAEGYSVSREKKESFPLTVTSAQKNPTAFYLCASLRTGANYGYTFGSGTRLTVV.

The chain links TRBV7-2 to TRBJ2-7; TRBD2 agrees at 7 bases. Looked up from germline, CDR1 is SGHTA and CDR2 is FQGNSA. The CDR3 runs to 17 residues. The ends lost 0 bases at V and 1 base at J; junction bases unmatched: 9. The CDR3 DNA is TGTGCCAGCAGCTTAGCGGGAGCGGGGAGCCAATCCTACGAGCAGTACTTC. Protein sequence: CASSLAGAGSQSYEQYF.